A single sample is the source of the 15 T cell receptor beta chains below, sequenced in a study of PD-1 blockade in classical Hodgkin lymphoma. Exposure to brentuximab vedotin varied, and each patient had relapsed following autologous stem cell transplantation. Profiled with immunoSEQ multiplex PCR; TCRdb holds only in-frame clones, not every one. The repertoire includes about 86,000 clones, approximately 89% of them detected once, and approximately 11% sits in the top ten. The specimen comprised peripheral blood mononuclear cells (PBMCs), sampled before the second cycle of nivolumab. The receptors stem from a human donor with classical Hodgkin lymphoma.

The chain links TRBV7-9 to TRBJ2-2, with D uncertain. Trimming took off 3 bases at V and 4 bases at J, with 15 bases between the two ends. The germline V gene encodes CDR1 SEHNR and CDR2 FQNEAQ (reference sequence). This CDR3 is 16 amino acids long. Here the CDR3 reads CASSFSRSHTTGELFF. The CDR3 DNA reads TGTGCCAGCAGCTTTAGTCGGAGCCACACCACCGGGGAGCTGTTTTTT. The full variable domain, rest sourced from reference TRBV7-9 and TRBJ2-2, is DTGVSQNPRHKITKRGQNVTFRCDPISEHNRLYWYRQTLGQGPEFLTYFQNEAQLEKSRLLSDRFSAERPKGSFSTLEIQRTEQGDSAMYLCASSFSRSHTTGELFFGEGSRLTVL.

The chain recombines TRBV30 with TRBJ2-5; TRBD1 or TRBD2 may be the D gene (6 bases each). With 0 bases removed from V and 5 bases from J, the gap between germline ends came to 13 bases. Germline CDR1 is GTSNPN and CDR2 is SVGIG (reference sequence). This CDR3 comprises 14 residues. Written as DNA, the CDR3 is TGTGCCTGGAGTGTAAAGGGGGGAATGGAGACCCAGTACTTC. Translating it yields CAWSVKGGMETQYF.

The chain carries TRBV5-6 and TRBJ1-4, with 9 bases fitting TRBD1. The junction had 3 bases not matched to a gene; V was cut back by 1 base and J by 8 bases. Germline V CDR1 and CDR2: SGHDT, YYEEEE. The CDR3 sequence is 14 residues long. The CDR3 region has the DNA TGTGCCAGCAGCTTGAGGACAGGGGTCGAAAAACTGTTTTTT. Translation gives CASSLRTGVEKLFF.

The CDR3 DNA sequence: TGTGCCAGTAGGGGACAGGGGGACACTGAAGCTTTCTTT. Protein sequence: CASRGQGDTEAFF. The rearrangement joins TRBV19 to TRBJ1-1, with 11 bases that match TRBD1. CDR1 is LNHDA and CDR2 is SQIVND in the germline V gene (reference sequence). This CDR3 has 13 residues. Germline trimming cut 6 bases from V and 3 bases from J; bases unmatched to any gene: 0. The whole variable domain, filled in from reference TRBV19 and TRBJ1-1, reads DGGITQSPKYLFRKEGQNVTLSCEQNLNHDAMYWYRQDPGQGLRLIYYSQIVNDFQKGDIAEGYSVSREKKESFPLTVTSAQKNPTAFYLCASRGQGDTEAFFGQGTRLTVV.

As concerns this clone: Just one base apart from a much larger clone, this may be a read error. The J gene is TRBJ2-7, the V gene TRBV5-4, with D unresolved. Germline values: CDR1 SGHNT, CDR2 YYREEE (reference sequence). The CDR3 length is 11 residues. The ends were cut back, 0 bases at V and 5 bases at J, with 3 bases in the middle. CDR3 region: CASSLGDEQYF. CDR3 sequence (DNA): TGTGCCAGCAGCTTGGGGGACGAGCAGTACTTC. The full variable domain, rest sourced from reference TRBV5-4 and TRBJ2-7, is ETGVTQSPTHLIKTRGQQVTLRCSSQSGHNTVSWYQQALGQGPQFIFQYYREEENGRGNFPPRFSGLQFPNYSSELNVNALELDDSALYLCASSLGDEQYFGPGTRLTVT.

This clone was seen just once. The V and J genes are TRBV7-2 and TRBJ1-5; D is unresolved. V was pared by 5 bases and J by 3 bases, with 14 bases between. The CDR3 length is 15 residues. Germline V CDR1 and CDR2: SGHTA, FQGNSA. Here the CDR3 reads CASSQIGIDNQPQHF. The CDR3 DNA sequence: TGTGCCAGCAGCCAAATCGGGATTGACAATCAGCCCCAGCATTTT.

This sequence joins TRBV6-6 and TRBJ2-3; D is unresolved. The CDR3 is 13 residues long. The germline CDR1 and CDR2 sequences are MNHNY and SVGAGI (reference sequence). V was clipped by 11 bases and J by 2 bases, with 14 bases between them. DNA of the CDR3: TGTGCCCTCAGCGTAGCAGACACAGATACGCAGTATTTT. It is translated as CALSVADTDTQYF.

This clone was seen just once. The CDR3 DNA reads as TGTGCCAGCAGTGAGCATAGCAATCAGCCCCAGCATTTT. Residues: CASSEHSNQPQHF. J is TRBJ1-5 and V is TRBV6-1; no firm D call. The CDR3 runs to 13 residues. Germline CDR1 and CDR2: MNHNS and SASEGT. The germline V and J ends were trimmed by 3 bases and 0 bases, with 3 bases remaining between them.

The V gene is TRBV7-2, the J gene TRBJ1-4; D is ambiguous. The germline V gene has CDR1 SGHTA and CDR2 FQGNSA. The CDR3 loop spans 12 amino acids. V shed 3 bases and J shed 12 bases, with 11 bases lying between them. The CDR3 reads CASSFPDKELFF. CDR3 DNA: TGTGCCAGCAGCTTCCCTGACAAGGAACTGTTTTTT. Based on the CDR3 plus reference TRBV7-2 and TRBJ1-4, the full variable domain is GAGVSQSPSNKVTEKGKDVELRCDPISGHTALYWYRQSLGQGLEFLIYFQGNSAPDKSGLPSDRFSAERTGGSVSTLTIQRTQQEDSAVYLCASSFPDKELFFGSGTQLSVL.

The V and J genes are TRBV27 and TRBJ2-7, with D perhaps matching TRBD2 (6 bases). The CDR3 has 14 residues. The germline CDR1 and CDR2 sequences are MNHEY and SMNVEV (reference sequence). The V gene lost 5 bases and the J gene lost 1 base, with 12 bases spanning the gap. CDR3 amino acids: CASSAGTQSYEQYF. The CDR3 DNA follows: TGTGCCAGCAGTGCCGGGACTCAGTCCTACGAGCAGTACTTC.

V and J are TRBV4-1 and TRBJ2-3, with D perhaps matching TRBD1 or TRBD2 (5 bases each). Germline CDR1 and CDR2: MGHRA and YSYEKL. The ends were cut back, 0 bases at V and 2 bases at J, with 12 bases in the middle. This CDR3 has 16 residues. CDR3 coding DNA: TGCGCCAGCAGCCAAGACTCATCGGGGCTCACAGATACGCAGTATTTT. The encoded protein is CASSQDSSGLTDTQYF.

This rearrangement joins TRBV6-5 to TRBJ2-7; D unclear. Trimming took off 2 bases at V and 8 bases at J, with 7 bases between the two ends. The germline V gene encodes CDR1 MNHEY and CDR2 SVGAGI. The CDR3 is made up of 11 amino acids. This chain's CDR3 is CASSYLRQQYF. CDR3 coding DNA: TGTGCCAGCAGTTACCTGAGGCAGCAGTACTTC.

In DNA form, the CDR3 reads TGCAGCGTAGAACCCGGACAGGGAGGCACCGGGGAGCTGTTTTTT. Translating gives CSVEPGQGGTGELFF. The chain recombines TRBV29-1 with TRBJ2-2; 8 nucleotides agree with TRBD1. Trimming took 6 bases from V and 4 from J; bases not matched to a gene: 10. The germline V gene has CDR1 SQVTM and CDR2 ANQGSEA. This CDR3 is 15 amino acids long.

This sequence joins TRBV5-4 and TRBJ2-2; D gene uncertain. This CDR3 contains 14 residues. Germline V CDR1 and CDR2: SGHNT, YYREEE (reference sequence). V lost 4 bases to trimming and J lost 3 bases, with 10 bases between them. CDR3 in amino acids: CASSPGPDTGELFF. The DNA of the CDR3 is TGTGCCAGCAGCCCCGGACCAGACACCGGGGAGCTGTTTTTT. Complete variable domain (other parts from reference TRBV5-4 and TRBJ2-2): ETGVTQSPTHLIKTRGQQVTLRCSSQSGHNTVSWYQQALGQGPQFIFQYYREEENGRGNFPPRFSGLQFPNYSSELNVNALELDDSALYLCASSPGPDTGELFFGEGSRLTVL.

The CDR3 loop is CASSGTGQEETQYF. CDR3 bases: TGTGCCAGCAGCGGAACAGGGCAGGAAGAGACCCAGTACTTC. This chain connects TRBV5-4 to TRBJ2-5; possibly TRBD1 for D (6 bases). The CDR3 runs 14 residues. V gave up 4 bases and J gave up 3 bases, with 13 bases separating them. The V gene's germline CDR1 is SGHNT and CDR2 YYREEE (reference sequence).